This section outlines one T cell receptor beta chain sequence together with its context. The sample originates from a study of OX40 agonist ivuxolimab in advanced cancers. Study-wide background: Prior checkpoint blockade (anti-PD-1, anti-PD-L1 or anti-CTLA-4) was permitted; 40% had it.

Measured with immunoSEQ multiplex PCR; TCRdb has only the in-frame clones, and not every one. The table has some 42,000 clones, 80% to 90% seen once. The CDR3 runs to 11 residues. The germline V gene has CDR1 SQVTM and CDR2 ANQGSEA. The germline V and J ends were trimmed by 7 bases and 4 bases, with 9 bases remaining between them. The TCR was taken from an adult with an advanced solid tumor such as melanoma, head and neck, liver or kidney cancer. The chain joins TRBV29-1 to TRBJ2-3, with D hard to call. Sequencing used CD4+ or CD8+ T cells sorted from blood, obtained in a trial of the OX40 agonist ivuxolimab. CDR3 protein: CSAQPADTQYF. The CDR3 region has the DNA TGCAGCGCCCAACCCGCAGATACGCAGTATTTT.